One sample yielded the 9 T cell receptor beta chains listed below, sequenced in a study of CXCR3-negative and CXCR3-positive naive CD8 T cells. cDNA libraries for TRB were generated by 5' RACE incorporating UMI labels. Each CDR3 protein gets one entry in TCRdb, which reprocessed the 5' RACE reads and gives no DNA. Recorded for this sample: around 47,000 distinct CDR3 sequences. Input material: memory CD8+ T cells from blood. These receptors were taken from a human donor in good health. Some clones in this sample may be carry-over from other donors' samples.

This chain links TRBV5-1 with TRBJ2-7; TCRdb gives TRBD1 as the D gene, but with no DNA this cannot be confirmed. The CDR3 sequence is 14 residues long. Germline assignment: CDR1 SGHRS and CDR2 YFSETQ. The CDR3 is CATASGIAPYEQYF.

This sequence joins TRBV14 and TRBJ1-1; lacking DNA, the TRBD1 call made by TCRdb goes unchecked. Germline V gives CDR1 SGHDN, CDR2 FVKESK. The CDR3 covers 15 residues. The CDR3 spells CASSAGQPPVAEAFF.

The rearrangement uses TRBV6-4 and TRBJ2-3; TCRdb designates TRBD2, a call that cannot be tested without DNA. The CDR3 is 15 amino acids. Germline CDR1 is MRHNA and CDR2 is SNTAGT. CDR3 region: CASSGTSGGTDTQYF.

This chain uses TRBV4-2 with TRBJ1-1. CDR1 and CDR2 (germline): LGHNA, YNFKEQ. The CDR3 is made up of 13 amino acids. The CDR3 is CASSPRDGTEAFF.

The chain is built from TRBV27 and TRBJ1-5; TCRdb's D call, TRBD1, is unchecked because there is no DNA. Germline V gives CDR1 MNHEY, CDR2 SMNVEV (reference sequence). The CDR3 extends over 14 amino acids. The CDR3 sequence is CASSLQQGGTAQHF.

This chain joins TRBV29-1 and TRBJ1-2; TCRdb returns TRBD1, unconfirmable since there is no DNA. The CDR3 spans 15 residues. Per germline, CDR1 SQVTM and CDR2 ANQGSEA. The CDR3 sequence: CSVPGTGEIDYGYTF.

Here the CDR3 reads CASSYRGPSELYTGELFF. The chain employs TRBV6-5 and TRBJ2-2; the D call of TRBD2 rests on TCRdb alone, since no DNA is present to check it. Germline CDR1 and CDR2: MNHEY and SVGAGI. The CDR3 runs to 18 residues.

The chain uses TRBV3-1 and TRBJ2-5; TCRdb reports TRBD2, a call that lacks DNA to check it against. There are 18 residues in the CDR3. In germline, CDR1 is LGHDT, CDR2 YNNKEL (reference sequence). The CDR3 sequence is CASSQEGAAGVGLETQYF.

The chain uses TRBV19 and TRBJ2-7. There are 11 residues in the CDR3. Germline V gene data show CDR1 as LNHDA and CDR2 as SQIVND (reference sequence). CDR3 residues: CASKRVHEQYF.